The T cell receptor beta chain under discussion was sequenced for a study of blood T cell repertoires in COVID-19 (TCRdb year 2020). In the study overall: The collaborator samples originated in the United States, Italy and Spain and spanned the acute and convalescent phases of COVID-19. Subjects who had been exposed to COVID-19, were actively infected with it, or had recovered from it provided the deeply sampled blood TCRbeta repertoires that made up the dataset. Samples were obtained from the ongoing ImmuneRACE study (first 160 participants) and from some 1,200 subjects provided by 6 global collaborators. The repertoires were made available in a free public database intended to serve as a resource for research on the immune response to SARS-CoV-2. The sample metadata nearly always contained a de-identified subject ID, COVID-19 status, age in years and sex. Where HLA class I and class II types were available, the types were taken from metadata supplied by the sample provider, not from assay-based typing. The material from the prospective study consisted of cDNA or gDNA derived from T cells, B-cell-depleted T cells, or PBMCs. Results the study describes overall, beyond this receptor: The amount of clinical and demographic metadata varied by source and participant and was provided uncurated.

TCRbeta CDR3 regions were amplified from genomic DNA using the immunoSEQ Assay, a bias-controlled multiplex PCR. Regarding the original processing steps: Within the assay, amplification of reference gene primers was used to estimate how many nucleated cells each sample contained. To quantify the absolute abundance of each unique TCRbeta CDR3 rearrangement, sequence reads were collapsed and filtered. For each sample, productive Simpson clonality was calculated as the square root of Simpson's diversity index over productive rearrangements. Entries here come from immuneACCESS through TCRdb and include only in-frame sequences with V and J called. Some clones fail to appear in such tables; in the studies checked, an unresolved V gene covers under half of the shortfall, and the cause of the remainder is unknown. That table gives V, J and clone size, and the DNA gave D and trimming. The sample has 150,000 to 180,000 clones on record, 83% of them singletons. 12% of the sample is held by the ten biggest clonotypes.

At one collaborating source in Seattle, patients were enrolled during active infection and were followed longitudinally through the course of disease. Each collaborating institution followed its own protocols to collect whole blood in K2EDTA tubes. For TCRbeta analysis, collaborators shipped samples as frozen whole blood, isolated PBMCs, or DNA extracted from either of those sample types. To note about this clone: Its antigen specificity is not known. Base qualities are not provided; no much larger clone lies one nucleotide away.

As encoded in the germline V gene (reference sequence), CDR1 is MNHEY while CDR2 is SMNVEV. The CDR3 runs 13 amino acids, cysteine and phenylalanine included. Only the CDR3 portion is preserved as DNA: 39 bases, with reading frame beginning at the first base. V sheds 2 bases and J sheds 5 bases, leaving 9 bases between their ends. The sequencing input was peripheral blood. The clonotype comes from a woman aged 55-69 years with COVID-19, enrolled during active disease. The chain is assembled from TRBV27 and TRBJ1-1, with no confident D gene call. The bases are TGTGCCAGCAGTTTAGTGGGCATTACTGAAGCTTTCTTT. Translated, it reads CASSLVGITEAFF.